Given below is one T cell receptor (beta chain) in context. PBMCs stemmed from around 9.3 ml fresh peripheral blood. Amplified TCR beta CDR3 regions derived from RNA transcripts. With the HTBI primer set, the TCR CDR3 went through a first round of RT-PCR. From the multiplex PCR reads, TCRdb called clonotypes with MiXCR, one entry per CDR3 protein. The sample consists of roughly 300,000 distinct CDR3 sequences, roughly 23% of them appearing once. These data are taken from a study of T cells in Graves' hyperthyroidism and ophthalmopathy. There are 15 residues in the CDR3. Per the germline V gene, CDR1 is MDHEN and CDR2 is SYDVKM. Deletions cut 2 bases from V and 5 bases from J, with 13 bases between.

Sequenced sample: blood. The chain is built from TRBV28 and TRBJ1-5; D is perhaps TRBD1 (5 bases). This clonotype originated in a woman in her forties or fifties with Graves' hyperthyroidism. The DNA for the CDR3 is TGTGCCAGCAGTTTAACCGGGGACCCCTATCAGCCCCAGCATTTT. Translating gives CASSLTGDPYQPQHF.